This paragraph covers one T cell receptor beta chain sequence. Source study methods: Nucleated cell number was recorded as an estimate derived from reference gene primer amplification. This table comes from immunoSEQ multiplex PCR, and its TCRdb copy is limited to in-frame clones, with some not included. Clone size and V and J calls were adopted from that table, with D and trimming inferred from the DNA. Of 75,000 to 85,000 clones listed, roughly 82% were seen once; the top ten hold around 6.9%. The sample comes from a study of blood T cell repertoires in COVID-19. Study overall: T cells, B-cell-depleted T cells, or PBMCs supplied cDNA or gDNA.

This CDR3 is 15 amino acids long. Deletions cut 4 bases from V and 0 bases from J, with 7 bases between. CDR1 is SGHVS, CDR2 FNYEAQ, per germline. The sequence derives from a human donor in a cohort sampled during active COVID-19. The sample taken for sequencing was peripheral blood. The chain joins TRBV7-6 to TRBJ2-6; D not certain. CDR3 sequence (DNA): TGTGCCAGCAGCTCAGCCCTCTCTGGGGCCAACGTCCTGACTTTC. Its protein is CASSSALSGANVLTF.